This T cell receptor beta chain was captured by sequencing in a study of CD8+ T cells in alopecia areata. Across the whole study: Affected scalp percentage gauged treated patients' severity.

Treatment: oral pan-JAK inhibitor, 5-10 mg twice daily. The table lists this clone with a few counts. Its antigen remains unidentified. Study findings and constraints: Having one nonresponder leaves uncertain how baseline CD8+ expansion relates to response.

The V gene's germline CDR1 is SGHVS and CDR2 FNYEAQ. The V gene lost 0 bases and the J gene lost 1 base, with 13 bases spanning the gap. This CDR3 region has 17 residues. The sequencing template was cDNA reverse transcribed from extracted RNA. Profiled with immunoSEQ multiplex PCR; TCRdb holds only in-frame clones, not every one. This table holds 200,000 to 250,000 clones, 30% to 40% found once. The input for sequencing was CD4+ T cells sorted from blood, taken around week 30, from a patient treated with tofacitinib. This clonotype was sampled from a human donor with alopecia areata. The gene calls are TRBV7-6 and TRBJ1-3; TRBD1 is a possible D gene (6 bases). CDR3 region: CASSLAAGVRSGNTIYF. CDR3 nucleotides: TGTGCCAGCAGCTTAGCGGCAGGGGTTAGATCTGGAAACACCATATATTTT.